One and the same sample provided the 26 T cell receptor beta chains below, sequenced in a study of vaccination and CD4 T cells after COVID-19. CD4+ T cells that had been cultured provided DNA sequenced with the Oncomine TCR Beta short-read assay. TCRdb re-called the PCR reads through MiXCR, storing one row per CDR3 protein. The table records roughly 12,000 distinct CDR3 sequences, about half of them present only once. No antigens are known for them. Treatment: approximately 9-day PBMC culture with coronavirus spike peptide pools or control peptides (ViraFEST assay). The sample comprised CD4+ T cells from blood, cultured in vitro. Receptors originate from a human donor who had recovered from COVID-19.

This sequence joins TRBV6-1 and TRBJ1-5; possible D gene TRBD1, 6 bases. Trimming stripped 7 bases from V and 7 bases from J, with 14 bases between. The CDR3 is made up of 13 amino acids. Germline V gene data show CDR1 as MNHNS and CDR2 as SASEGT. The CDR3 is CASNTDRLQPQHF. CDR3 coding DNA: TGTGCCAGCAATACGGACAGACTGCAGCCCCAGCATTTT.

The rearrangement joins TRBV6-5 to TRBJ2-1; 10 bases are a match to TRBD1. Trimming took 4 bases from V and 5 from J; bases not matched to a gene: 5. There are 15 residues in the CDR3. Germline-derived CDR1 and CDR2 are MNHEY and SVGAGI. CDR3 bases: TGTGCCAGCAGTTCGACAGGGGGCTACCACAATGAGCAGTTCTTC. Its protein product is CASSSTGGYHNEQFF.

V usage is TRBV7-9 and J usage is TRBJ1-2; a possible D gene is TRBD1 (5 bases). The CDR3 has 12 amino acids. Trimming took off 5 bases at V and 7 bases at J, with 11 bases between the two ends. Germline lookup yields CDR1 SEHNR and CDR2 FQNEAQ (reference sequence). DNA for the CDR3: TGTGCCAGCAGCCTCCCGGGGCTTGGCTACACCTTC. Its protein is CASSLPGLGYTF.

This sequence joins TRBV7-8 and TRBJ1-1; 10 positions agree with TRBD1. CDR3 length equals 17 residues. The V gene end was trimmed by 6 bases and the J gene end by 6 bases; junction bases not matched to a gene: 16. Germline V lookup: CDR1 SGHVS, CDR2 FQNEAQ. The CDR3 nucleotides are TGTGCCAGCAGACCTAAGGGACAGGGGTTAATACTGTCTGAAGCTTTCTTT. Translated, it gives CASRPKGQGLILSEAFF.

The chain uses TRBV27 and TRBJ2-7; 8 bases map to TRBD1. Germline lookup yields CDR1 MNHEY and CDR2 SMNVEV (reference sequence). J lost 4 bases, V lost 5 bases, and 7 bases had no gene match. The CDR3 has 14 amino acids. The DNA for the CDR3 is TGTGCCAGCAGTCGTCGGACAGGGCCATACGAGCAGTACTTC. The encoded protein is CASSRRTGPYEQYF.

The rearrangement links TRBV6-2 or TRBV6-3 to TRBJ1-6; D not certain. This CDR3 spans 16 amino acids. Trimming left V 1 base short and J 5 bases short, with 12 bases between. Germline V gene lookup returns CDR1 MNHEY and CDR2 SVGEGT. DNA for the CDR3: TGTGCCAGCAGTTACTTCGCCGCACCGGATAATTCACCCCTCCACTTT. It encodes CASSYFAAPDNSPLHF.

The genes are TRBV20-1 and TRBJ2-1; 16 positions agree with TRBD2. CDR3 length: 19 residues. After removal of 1 base from V and 0 bases from J, the junction contained 6 bases not matched to a gene. From germline, CDR1 is DFQATT and CDR2 SNEGSKA (reference sequence). As DNA, the CDR3 is TGCAGTGCTAGAGCCCCCGGGACTAGCGGGGGGGCCTCCTACAATGAGCAGTTCTTC. It encodes CSARAPGTSGGASYNEQFF.

The chain combines TRBV4-3 with TRBJ2-5; a possible D gene is TRBD1 (5 bases). The V end was cut by 6 bases, the J end by 3 bases, with 14 bases between. The CDR3 runs 14 residues. CDR1 and CDR2 from the germline V gene are LGHNA and YSLEER. The CDR3 here is CASSPDTSKETQYF. The CDR3, as DNA: TGCGCCAGCAGTCCGGACACTTCTAAAGAGACCCAGTACTTC.

J is TRBJ2-7 and V is TRBV20-1, with 10 nucleotides matching TRBD2. The length of the CDR3 is 14 residues. Per the germline V gene, CDR1 is DFQATT and CDR2 is SNEGSKA (reference sequence). As DNA, the CDR3 is TGCAGCGTTCTACTAGCGGGGTATACCTACGAGCAGTACTTC. Residues: CSVLLAGYTYEQYF.

The chain joins TRBV24-1 to TRBJ2-7, with unresolved D. The CDR3 has 15 amino acids. Germline V lookup: CDR1 KGHDR, CDR2 SFDVKD. Deletions cut 4 bases from V and 4 bases from J, with 16 bases between. In nucleotides, the CDR3 is TGTGCCACCAGTGAGGGATCAAAATCGAGGTACGAGCAGTACTTC. Translating it yields CATSEGSKSRYEQYF.

The chain joins TRBV7-9 to TRBJ2-7, with D unresolved. V lost 4 bases and J lost 4, with 8 bases in between. The length of the CDR3 is 12 residues. Germline-derived CDR1 and CDR2 are SEHNR and FQNEAQ (reference sequence). The CDR3 spells CASSYSSYEQYF. As DNA, the CDR3 is TGTGCCAGCAGCTACAGCTCTTACGAGCAGTACTTC.

This clonotype was counted only a few times. The chain combines TRBV20-1 with TRBJ2-5; 11 nucleotides match TRBD2. Germline V gene sequence: CDR1 DFQATT, CDR2 SNEGSKA (reference sequence). With 1 base clipped from V and 2 bases from J, the junction kept 9 bases outside the gene matches. This CDR3 is built from 17 residues. This CDR3 reads CSARVASGRYFQETQYF. CDR3 sequence (DNA): TGCAGTGCTAGAGTGGCTAGCGGGAGGTACTTTCAAGAGACCCAGTACTTC.

This clonotype is judged medium-sized. The J gene is TRBJ1-5, the V gene TRBV6-2 or TRBV6-3; TRBD1 is a possible D gene (5 bases). The germline V gene encodes CDR1 MNHEY and CDR2 SVGEGT. The V gene lost 0 bases and the J gene lost 10 bases, with 10 bases spanning the gap. The CDR3 contains 13 residues. The CDR3 nucleotides are TGTGCCAGCAGTTACTCCAGGGAGGGCCCCCAGCATTTT. This codes for CASSYSREGPQHF.

The DNA for the CDR3 is TGTGCCAGCAGCTCCCGAGAGGGCACTGAAGCTTTCTTT. Amino acids: CASSSREGTEAFF. The chain carries TRBV7-9 and TRBJ1-1; D is unresolved. Between the trimmed V and J ends, which lost 4 bases and 4 bases, there was a span of 10 bases. Looked up from germline, CDR1 is SEHNR and CDR2 is FQNEAQ (reference sequence). The length of the CDR3 is 13 residues. Supplemented by reference TRBV7-9 and TRBJ1-1, the full variable domain reads DTGVSQNPRHKITKRGQNVTFRCDPISEHNRLYWYRQTLGQGPEFLTYFQNEAQLEKSRLLSDRFSAERPKGSFSTLEIQRTEQGDSAMYLCASSSREGTEAFFGQGTRLTVV.

The genes are TRBV10-3 and TRBJ2-3, with 9 bases matching TRBD2. There are 13 residues in the CDR3. Germline V CDR1 and CDR2: ENHRY, SYGVKD. The V gene end was trimmed by 10 bases and the J gene end by 6 bases; junction bases not matched to a gene: 8. The CDR3 nucleotides are TGTGCCACACAGAGCGGGGGGTTGGATACGCAGTATTTT. Translation: CATQSGGLDTQYF.

The rearrangement uses TRBV5-4 and TRBJ1-2; 8 nucleotides align to TRBD1. The CDR3 covers 14 residues. Trimming removed 2 bases from V and 7 bases from J; junction bases left unmatched: 7. Germline assignment: CDR1 SGHNT and CDR2 YYREEE (reference sequence). The CDR3 sequence is CASSFQGARPGYTF. The CDR3 region has the DNA TGTGCCAGCAGCTTCCAGGGGGCGCGGCCTGGCTACACCTTC.

This clonotype was counted a few times. The gene calls are TRBV6-1 and TRBJ2-5; D may be TRBD2 (5 bases). From germline, CDR1 is MNHNS and CDR2 SASEGT. Trimming took 6 bases from V and 5 from J, leaving 16 bases between them. This CDR3 is built from 14 residues. The DNA for the CDR3 is TGTGCCAGCAGCCCCCATGGTAGCGATGAGACCCAGTACTTC. Protein product: CASSPHGSDETQYF.

V usage is TRBV7-9 and J usage is TRBJ2-5; D not resolved. The length of the CDR3 is 16 residues. Trimming left V 1 base short and J 5 bases short, with 17 bases between. The germline gives CDR1 SEHNR, CDR2 FQNEAQ (reference sequence). Here the CDR3 DNA reads TGTGCCAGCAGCTTAGTTTTATGGGCCCCTCGGGAGACCCAGTACTTC. The encoded protein is CASSLVLWAPRETQYF.

This clonotype occurred a few times. This chain links TRBV20-1 with TRBJ1-5, with 7 bases lining up with TRBD1. The CDR3 is made up of 13 amino acids. Per the germline V gene, CDR1 is DFQATT and CDR2 is SNEGSKA (reference sequence). The V segment lost 5 bases and the J segment 1 base; nucleotides outside the gene matches: 2. This CDR3 reads CSAQGGSNQPQHF. The CDR3 bases are TGCAGTGCTCAGGGGGGGAGCAATCAGCCCCAGCATTTT.

The rearrangement joins TRBV2 to TRBJ1-1; D is unclear. Looked up from germline, CDR1 is SNHLY and CDR2 is FYNNEI. Deletions cut 6 bases from V and 0 bases from J, with 11 bases between. CDR3 length equals 14 residues. Here the CDR3 reads CASSQGRVNTEAFF. In nucleotides, the CDR3 is TGTGCCAGCAGCCAAGGACGGGTGAACACTGAAGCTTTCTTT. Full variable domain (missing parts from reference TRBV2 and TRBJ1-1): EPEVTQTPSHQVTQMGQEVILRCVPISNHLYFYWYRQILGQKVEFLVSFYNNEISEKSEIFDDQFSVERPDGSNFTLKIRSTKLEDSAMYFCASSQGRVNTEAFFGQGTRLTVV.

This rearrangement joins TRBV19 to TRBJ1-1; D unresolved. V was shortened by 2 bases and J by 4 bases, with 8 bases between the two germline ends. The CDR3 totals 13 residues. Looked up from germline, CDR1 is LNHDA and CDR2 is SQIVND (reference sequence). CDR3 DNA sequence: TGTGCCAGTAGTATATTGGATGGCACTGAAGCTTTCTTT. This translates into CASSILDGTEAFF.

This chain's CDR3 is CASSRFRDSLYEQYF. The CDR3 DNA reads TGTGCCAGCTCACGTTTCCGGGATTCCCTTTACGAGCAGTACTTC. The V and J genes are TRBV18 and TRBJ2-7; D may be TRBD2 (5 bases). V lost 4 bases and J 4 bases, leaving 17 bases between the germline ends. Germline V gene data show CDR1 as KGHSH and CDR2 as LQKENI. The CDR3 spans 15 residues.

This chain links TRBV20-1 with TRBJ2-1; no firm D call. CDR3 length: 12 residues. V was pared by 4 bases and J by 3 bases, with 7 bases between. Germline V CDR1 and CDR2: DFQATT, SNEGSKA (reference sequence). CDR3 sequence (DNA): TGCAGTGCTACAGACATCTACAATGAGCAGTTCTTC. This translates into CSATDIYNEQFF.

This chain uses TRBV11-2 with TRBJ2-1; 10 bases line up with TRBD2. Germline CDR1 and CDR2: SGHAT and FQNNGV. The V gene end was trimmed by 4 bases and the J gene end by 0 bases; junction bases not matched to a gene: 12. This CDR3 region has 19 residues. The CDR3 coding sequence is TGTGCCAGCAGCTCCCTGGGGGTAGCGGGGGGAAGCTCCTACAATGAGCAGTTCTTC. Amino acid sequence: CASSSLGVAGGSSYNEQFF.

This clonotype was counted once. The chain links TRBV29-1 to TRBJ1-2; D possibly corresponds to TRBD1 (6 bases). The V gene's germline CDR1 is SQVTM and CDR2 ANQGSEA. Trimming removed 6 bases from V and 4 bases from J, with 9 bases in between. The CDR3 is 11 amino acids. CDR3 amino acids: CSVRGFYGYTF. The CDR3 DNA reads as TGCAGCGTGAGGGGGTTCTATGGCTACACCTTC.

V gene TRBV20-1 combines with J gene TRBJ1-6, with a tentative D call TRBD1 (6 bases). Germline V gives CDR1 DFQATT, CDR2 SNEGSKA (reference sequence). This CDR3 has 15 amino acids. V was clipped by 0 bases and J by 4 bases, with 10 bases between them. The CDR3 coding sequence is TGCAGTGCTAGAGACAGGGGATGGTATAATTCACCCCTCCACTTT. This gives the protein CSARDRGWYNSPLHF.